This is a list of T cell receptor beta chains from one sample in a study of blood T cell repertoires in COVID-19. Clones were sequenced by immunoSEQ multiplex PCR, and TCRdb holds only the in-frame ones, with some missing. Of fewer than 350,000 clones listed, 90% are singletons. Sequenced sample: PBMCs or T cells enriched from blood (not recorded which). These receptors were taken from a woman aged 25 to 45 with acute COVID-19. The CDR3 runs from the conserved cysteine through the conserved F or W. D genes are given only for firm matches. Part of the rows lack a size; the others show once, few, many or a class for expanded clones.

D gene | J gene | clone size | V gene | CDR3 DNA | CDR3 protein
TRBD1 | TRBJ2-3 | . | TRBV7-9 | TGTGCCAGCAGCTACCCGGGACAGAGGACAGATACGCAGTATTTT | CASSYPGQRTDTQYF
. | TRBJ2-3 | . | TRBV24-1 | TGTGCCACCAGTGATTTGCAGGCCAACACAGATACGCAGTATTTT | CATSDLQANTDTQYF
. | TRBJ1-3 | . | TRBV29-1 | TGCAGCGTTGAAGATCGAAGTCCCAGAGGGTATGGAAACACCATATATTTT | CSVEDRSPRGYGNTIYF
TRBD2 | TRBJ2-2 | . | TRBV7-6 | TGTGCCAGCAGCAGGGGGACTAGCGGCGGGGAGCTGTTTTTT | CASSRGTSGGELFF
TRBD2 | TRBJ2-5 | . | TRBV2 | TGTGCCAGCAGTCGGACTAGCGGGAGTGTGAAGACCCAGTACTTC | CASSRTSGSVKTQYF
TRBD1 | TRBJ1-6 | . | TRBV28 | TGTGCCAGCAGAACGTGGACAGGGGGGGATTCACCCCTCCACTTT | CASRTWTGGDSPLHF
. | TRBJ1-4 | . | TRBV4-3 | TGCGCCAGCAGCCAAAATCCGGGGGGTCAGGGTTCAAAGGAAAAACTGTTTTTT | CASSQNPGGQGSKEKLFF
TRBD1 | TRBJ2-7 | few | TRBV28 | TGTGCCAGCAGTTTTCCAACCGGGACAGGGAGGCCCTACGAGCAGTACTTC | CASSFPTGTGRPYEQYF
. | TRBJ2-7 | . | TRBV28 | TGTGCCAGCAAACAGGGTGTCAACGAGCAGTACTTC | CASKQGVNEQYF
. | TRBJ1-5 | . | TRBV28 | TGTGCCAGCAGTTCAGACAGGCATAATCAGCCCCAGCATTTT | CASSSDRHNQPQHF
. | TRBJ2-7 | . | TRBV3-1/TRBV3-2 | TGTGCCAGCAGCCAAGACTTTGGGGGAGGCGACAACGAGCAGTACTTC | CASSQDFGGGDNEQYF
. | TRBJ2-5 | . | TRBV27 | TGTGCCAGCAGTTTAGCTTCAGGGTTGGAGACCCAGTACTTC | CASSLASGLETQYF
TRBD1 | TRBJ1-4 | . | TRBV28 | TGTGCCAGCAGTTCGGGGACAGGCCTTGGACATGAAAAACTGTTTTTT | CASSSGTGLGHEKLFF
TRBD1 | TRBJ1-6 | . | TRBV14 | TGTGCCAGCAGCCTCATAGGGGGCAACTATAATTCACCCCTCCACTTT | CASSLIGGNYNSPLHF
. | TRBJ2-7 | . | TRBV7-9 | TGTGCCAGCAGCTTAGCGACAGACAGTTCGTCCTACGAGCAGTACTTC | CASSLATDSSSYEQYF
TRBD2 | TRBJ2-7 | . | TRBV6-2/TRBV6-3 | TGTGCCAGCAGTACCTATGGACTAGCGGGAGGCGAGCAGTACTTC | CASSTYGLAGGEQYF
TRBD2 | TRBJ2-3 | . | TRBV6-5 | TGTGCCAGCAGTTGGAGTCGGGGGGGAGATACGCAGTATTTT | CASSWSRGGDTQYF
TRBD1 | TRBJ1-4 | . | TRBV19 | TGTGCCAGTAGTACCCTGGGACAGGGGATTTATGAAAAACTGTTTTTT | CASSTLGQGIYEKLFF
. | TRBJ1-1 | . | TRBV14 | TGTGCCAGCAGCCAAGGGGGCGAGGCTTTCTTT | CASSQGGEAFF
. | TRBJ1-1 | . | TRBV4-3 | TGCGCCAGCAGCCAAGCTAGTGGGGGGACTGAAGCTTTCTTT | CASSQASGGTEAFF
. | TRBJ2-7 | . | TRBV25-1 | TGTGCCAGCAGTGATGATAGGCGGAGGAACCCCTACGAGCAGTACTTC | CASSDDRRRNPYEQYF
. | TRBJ2-2 | . | TRBV18 | TGTGCCAGCTCACCCATAGAATACAACACCGGGGAGCTGTTTTTT | CASSPIEYNTGELFF
TRBD2 | TRBJ2-1 | . | TRBV19 | TGTGCCAGTAGTATCCGGCTAGCGGGAGTTTCCTACAATGAGCAGTTCTTC | CASSIRLAGVSYNEQFF
TRBD2 | TRBJ2-3 | . | TRBV7-3 | TGTGCCAGCAGCGCTAGCGGCGCTAGCACAGATACGCAGTATTTT | CASSASGASTDTQYF
. | TRBJ2-3 | . | TRBV30 | TGTGCCTGGAGCAAGACCCTAGCGGATACGCAGTATTTT | CAWSKTLADTQYF
. | TRBJ1-1 | few | TRBV30 | TGTGCCTGGGTTCGGGTGAACACTGAAGCTTTCTTT | CAWVRVNTEAFF
TRBD1 | TRBJ1-6 | . | TRBV30 | TGTGCCTGGAGTGGGGGACAGGGGTATAATTCACCCCTCCACTTT | CAWSGGQGYNSPLHF
. | TRBJ2-1 | . | TRBV28 | TGTGCCAGCAGTTTATCCAGGGACAACCTAAACAATGAGCAGTTCTTC | CASSLSRDNLNNEQFF
. | TRBJ2-7 | . | TRBV6-5 | TGTGCCAGCAGAACAACCCTCGGGGGTATGTACGAGCAGTACTTC | CASRTTLGGMYEQYF
. | TRBJ2-1 | . | TRBV19 | TGTGCCAGTTCCCGCAGGGATAGTTCCTACAATGAGCAGTTCTTC | CASSRRDSSYNEQFF
TRBD1 | TRBJ1-3 | . | TRBV5-6 | TGTGCCAGCAGCGCACCGGGACAGCGCTCTGGAAACACCATATATTTT | CASSAPGQRSGNTIYF
. | TRBJ2-2 | . | TRBV2 | TGTGCCAGCAATGGACTACACACCGGGGAGCTGTTTTTT | CASNGLHTGELFF
TRBD2 | TRBJ2-7 | . | TRBV11-2 | TGTGCCAGCAGCCCACCAAACAGAAGACTAGCGGGAGCCTACGAGCAGTACTTC | CASSPPNRRLAGAYEQYF
TRBD2 | TRBJ2-7 | few | TRBV28 | TGTGCCAGCAGTTCCCCTTCTTCGGGGGGGATCTCCTACGAGCAGTACTTC | CASSSPSSGGISYEQYF
. | TRBJ2-7 | . | TRBV11-2 | TGTGCCAGCAGCTTAGGGAGGGGTGGGCACTCCTACGAGCAGTACTTC | CASSLGRGGHSYEQYF
TRBD1 | TRBJ1-4 | . | TRBV2 | TGTGCCAGCACCGGGCGGGACAGGTTCGGTGAAAAACTGTTTTTT | CASTGRDRFGEKLFF
TRBD2 | TRBJ2-3 | once | TRBV28 | TGTGCCAGCAGTATAGCGGGACCGGGGGCAGATACGCAGTATTTT | CASSIAGPGADTQYF
. | TRBJ1-2 | . | TRBV2 | TGTGCCAGCAGTGACGCGGACTACGGTTATGGCTACACCTTC | CASSDADYGYGYTF
TRBD2 | TRBJ2-1 | . | TRBV2 | TGTGCCAGCAGTGAGGCCGTGGGGTGGGAGGGTGAGCAGTTCTTC | CASSEAVGWEGEQFF
TRBD2 | TRBJ2-5 | . | TRBV28 | TGTGCCAGCAGTTTATCAATAGCGGGAGGGTGGAAGACCCAGTACTTC | CASSLSIAGGWKTQYF
TRBD2 | TRBJ2-7 | . | TRBV28 | TGTGCCAGCAGTTTTATGGGACTAGCCCGCGAGCAGTACTTC | CASSFMGLAREQYF
TRBD2 | TRBJ2-7 | . | TRBV5-1 | TGCGCCAGCAGACCGGGACTAGCGGGAGGATACGAGCAGTACTTC | CASRPGLAGGYEQYF
. | TRBJ2-3 | few | TRBV23-1 | TGCGCCAGCAGTCACCTTCCGGTAGCGTTCCCCACAGATACGCAGTATTTT | CASSHLPVAFPTDTQYF
. | TRBJ1-1 | . | TRBV19 | TGTGCCAGTAGTATAAATTCCGGACACTTGACTGAAGCTTTCTTT | CASSINSGHLTEAFF
TRBD2 | TRBJ2-3 | . | TRBV19 | TGTGCCAGTCGACAACTAGCGGGAGGCACAGATACGCAGTATTTT | CASRQLAGGTDTQYF
TRBD1 | TRBJ1-2 | . | TRBV16 | TGTGCCAGCAGCCAATCTGAGCGGACAGGCCCTAACTATGGCTACACCTTC | CASSQSERTGPNYGYTF
. | TRBJ2-6 | once | TRBV24-1 | TGTGCCACCAGTGATGGAGGGGACTCTGGGGCCAACGTCCTGACTTTC | CATSDGGDSGANVLTF
TRBD1 | TRBJ1-2 | . | TRBV28 | TGTGCCAGCATCATGGGACAGGGGTCCTATGGCTACACCTTC | CASIMGQGSYGYTF
. | TRBJ1-1 | once | TRBV18 | TGTGCCAGCTCACCAGGCGGCACTTACACTGAAGCTTTCTTT | CASSPGGTYTEAFF
TRBD1 | TRBJ1-6 | . | TRBV28 | TGTGCCAGCAGTTCTGCACAGGGGGCTGGTTCACCCCTCCACTTT | CASSSAQGAGSPLHF
TRBD1 | TRBJ1-2 | . | TRBV6-5 | TGTGCCAGCAGAGACCGGGACAGGGGTTACACCTTC | CASRDRDRGYTF
TRBD2 | TRBJ2-1 | few | TRBV6-1 | TGTGCCAGCAGTGAATGGTGGCGGGAGGACTACAATGAGCAGTTCTTC | CASSEWWREDYNEQFF
. | TRBJ1-1 | . | TRBV11-1 | TGTGCCAGCAGCTTAGCCGATTTGGGCAGCAAAGCTTTCTTT | CASSLADLGSKAFF
. | TRBJ1-1 | . | TRBV7-9 | TGTGCCAGCAGCCTGGGGTCGGGAAACACTGAAGCTTTCTTT | CASSLGSGNTEAFF
. | TRBJ2-3 | . | TRBV19 | TGTGCCAGTAGTATAGGACACAGAAGCACAGATACGCAGTATTTT | CASSIGHRSTDTQYF